The 29 T cell receptor beta chains in this list originate from one sample, sequenced in a study of blood T cell repertoires in COVID-19. Data came from immunoSEQ multiplex PCR; TCRdb stores just in-frame clones and leaves some out. The repertoire includes over 70,000 clones, about 77% of them detected once, and roughly a tenth sits in the top ten. Sequenced: peripheral blood. These TCRs come from a woman of 80 years or more with acute or convalescent COVID-19.

The V and J genes are TRBV4-2 and TRBJ1-3, with D possibly being TRBD1 (5 bases). The V gene lost 3 bases and the J gene lost 3 bases, with 15 bases spanning the gap. The CDR3 has 16 residues. The germline V gene has CDR1 LGHNA and CDR2 YNFKEQ. The chain's CDR3 is CASSQTGAGYGNTIYF. In DNA, the CDR3 is TGTGCCAGCAGCCAGACTGGGGCAGGCTATGGAAACACCATATATTTT.

The chain uses TRBV6-6 and TRBJ1-2, with D possibly being TRBD1 (5 bases). CDR3 size: 12 residues. The germline V and J ends were trimmed by 6 bases and 8 bases, with 13 bases remaining between them. CDR1 MNHNY and CDR2 SVGAGI come from the germline V gene (reference sequence). CDR3 residues: CASSPGGMGYTF. CDR3 nucleotides: TGTGCCAGCAGCCCCGGGGGAATGGGCTACACCTTC.

This sequence joins TRBV19 and TRBJ2-1; no clear D. The CDR3 loop spans 15 amino acids. With 6 bases removed from V and 0 bases from J, the gap between germline ends came to 12 bases. CDR1 and CDR2 (germline): LNHDA, SQIVND (reference sequence). The CDR3 sequence is CASRETASSYNEQFF. CDR3 coding DNA: TGTGCCAGTAGGGAGACCGCGAGCTCCTACAATGAGCAGTTCTTC.

The CDR3 here is CASSSQGDEQYF. DNA of the CDR3: TGTGCCAGCAGTTCACAGGGCGACGAGCAGTACTTC. This rearrangement joins TRBV28 to TRBJ2-7; maybe TRBD1 (6 bases). The V and J ends lost 4 bases and 5 bases respectively, with 9 bases between them. From germline, CDR1 is MDHEN and CDR2 SYDVKM. CDR3 size: 12 residues.

CDR3 coding DNA: TGTGCCAGCAGCGAGCGGGAAGGTTCCTACAATGAGCAGTTCTTC. This codes for CASSEREGSYNEQFF. The J gene is TRBJ2-1, the V gene TRBV5-4; 7 bases agree with TRBD2. The length of the CDR3 is 15 residues. With 4 bases clipped from V and 1 base from J, the junction kept 5 bases outside the gene matches. The germline V gene has CDR1 SGHNT and CDR2 YYREEE (reference sequence).

The chain recombines TRBV3-1 (or the pseudogene TRBV3-2) with TRBJ1-6; 10 nucleotides line up with TRBD1. The junction had 8 bases not matched to a gene; V was cut back by 8 bases and J by 10 bases. This CDR3 has 14 amino acids. Germline assignment: CDR1 LGHDT and CDR2 YNNKEL (reference sequence). CDR3 in amino acids: CASSPGQGTSPLHF. As DNA, the CDR3 is TGTGCCAGCTCGCCGGGACAGGGGACCTCACCCCTCCACTTT.

As to this clone: One end of the junction varies from germline; a read error may be responsible. This chain links TRBV2 with TRBJ1-1; TRBD1 agrees at 7 bases. CDR1 is SNHLY, CDR2 FYNNEI, per germline. This CDR3 spans 13 amino acids. CDR3 protein: CASGEGRDSTRVF. CDR3 bases: TGTGCCAGCGGAGAAGGGAGGGACAGCACACGGGTGTTT.

This clone was detected only a few times. The chain employs TRBV5-6 and TRBJ2-3; D remains unclear. Trimming removed 0 bases from V and 2 bases from J, with 7 bases in between. The CDR3 is 14 residues long. The germline V gene encodes CDR1 SGHDT and CDR2 YYEEEE. DNA of the CDR3: TGTGCCAGCAGCTTGGGAGGCATCACAGATACGCAGTATTTT. Residues: CASSLGGITDTQYF. The whole variable domain, filled in from reference TRBV5-6 and TRBJ2-3, reads DAGVTQSPTHLIKTRGQQVTLRCSPKSGHDTVSWYQQALGQGPQFIFQYYEEEERQRGNFPDRFSGHQFPNYSSELNVNALLLGDSALYLCASSLGGITDTQYFGPGTRLTVL.

The genes are TRBV7-2 and TRBJ2-5; D not resolved. Per the germline V gene, CDR1 is SGHTA and CDR2 is FQGNSA. The CDR3 is 14 residues long. V dropped 4 bases and J dropped 2 bases, with 11 bases sitting between them. DNA for the CDR3: TGTGCCAGCAGCTCACCAGCGCTACAAGAGACCCAGTACTTC. Its protein product is CASSSPALQETQYF.

This clone was seen only a few times. The chain uses TRBV28 and TRBJ1-3, with D possibly matching TRBD1 (6 bases). Between the trimmed V and J ends, which lost 10 bases and 4 bases, there was a span of 14 bases. Germline loops: CDR1 MDHEN, CDR2 SYDVKM. This CDR3 is 13 amino acids long. The CDR3 region has the DNA TGTGCCATCGAGGGGGTAGCAGGAAACACCATATATTTT. This codes for CAIEGVAGNTIYF.

The chain has TRBV6-5 and TRBJ2-5, with D perhaps TRBD1 (6 bases). The germline gives CDR1 MNHEY, CDR2 SVGAGI. V dropped 6 bases and J dropped 5 bases, with 13 bases sitting between them. The CDR3 totals 13 residues. In nucleotides, the CDR3 is TGTGCCAGCAGAACAGGGTCCTGGGAGACCCAGTACTTC. Protein: CASRTGSWETQYF.

The genes are TRBV6-6 and TRBJ1-2; D remains unclear. Trimming removed 2 bases from V and 3 bases from J, with 13 bases in between. The CDR3 covers 15 residues. Germline V gene lookup returns CDR1 MNHNY and CDR2 SVGAGI (reference sequence). Written as DNA, the CDR3 is TGTGCCAGCAGTTACGACTCCGGCACGTACTATGGCTACACCTTC. Its protein product is CASSYDSGTYYGYTF.

J is TRBJ1-2 and V is TRBV3-1 (or the pseudogene TRBV3-2), with a possible D match to TRBD1 (6 bases). V was shortened by 2 bases and J by 2 bases, with 9 bases between the two germline ends. The CDR3 has 14 residues. Germline V gene sequence: CDR1 LGHDT, CDR2 YNNKEL (reference sequence). CDR3 protein: CASSQKGGNYGYTF. The CDR3 DNA follows: TGTGCCAGCAGCCAAAAAGGGGGAAACTATGGCTACACCTTC.

The DNA for the CDR3 is TGTGCCAGCAGTTTCGGGATTAACTATGGCTACACCTTC. Protein: CASSFGINYGYTF. This chain joins TRBV12-3 or TRBV12-4 and TRBJ1-2; D not resolved. The CDR3 sequence is 13 residues long. V was shortened by 3 bases and J by 1 base, with 6 bases between the two germline ends.

V usage is TRBV6-1 and J usage is TRBJ1-5; the D is unclear. Germline assignment: CDR1 MNHNS and CDR2 SASEGT. This CDR3 spans 13 amino acids. V lost 3 bases, J lost 7 bases, and 10 bases lay in between. The CDR3 region has the DNA TGTGCCAGCAGTGAGTGGGCCGAACAGCCCCAGCATTTT. It is translated as CASSEWAEQPQHF.

V and J are TRBV12-3 or TRBV12-4 and TRBJ1-1; no firm D call. The CDR3 contains 13 residues. V was trimmed by 0 bases and J by 9 bases, leaving 11 bases between them. CDR3 in DNA: TGTGCCAGCAGTTTAGCGCGGGCAGGCCAAGCTTTCTTT. Its translation: CASSLARAGQAFF.

The rearrangement uses TRBV28 and TRBJ1-2; 9 nucleotides align to TRBD1. CDR1 and CDR2 from the germline V gene are MDHEN and SYDVKM. CDR3 length: 14 residues. J gave up 0 bases and V 7 bases, and 3 bases lay outside the gene matches. CDR3 sequence reads: CASNRGLANYGYTF. For the CDR3, the DNA is TGTGCCAGCAACAGGGGGCTAGCTAACTATGGCTACACCTTC.

V gene TRBV4-3 combines with J gene TRBJ1-5, with no clear D. The CDR3 is made up of 15 amino acids. Trimming removed 0 bases at V and 7 bases at J, with 13 bases between. Germline lookup yields CDR1 LGHNA and CDR2 YSLEER. CDR3 DNA: TGCGCCAGCAGCCAAGATCCAGCGAGTGCGCAGCCCCAGCATTTT. Residues: CASSQDPASAQPQHF.

The chain carries TRBV6-5 and TRBJ1-6, with D unclear. This CDR3 region has 16 residues. Trimming cost V 0 bases and J 0 bases, with 6 bases left between them. Germline values: CDR1 MNHEY, CDR2 SVGAGI. In nucleotides, the CDR3 is TGTGCCAGCAGTTACTCGGCAGACTCCTATAATTCACCCCTCCACTTT. Residues: CASSYSADSYNSPLHF.

This chain connects TRBV6-5 to TRBJ1-4; the match to TRBD1 covers 7 bases. Germline V gene sequence: CDR1 MNHEY, CDR2 SVGAGI. CDR3 length equals 14 residues. Germline trimming cut 10 bases from V and 5 bases from J; bases unmatched to any gene: 10. CDR3 sequence reads: CATQDRAENEKLFF. CDR3 bases: TGTGCCACCCAAGACAGGGCCGAAAATGAAAAACTGTTTTTT.

This chain links TRBV7-2 with TRBJ1-5, with a weak D call TRBD1 (5 bases). The CDR3 contains 13 residues. Trimming shortened V by 7 bases and J by 4 bases, and 11 bases separated the two germline ends. Germline lookup yields CDR1 SGHTA and CDR2 FQGNSA. The CDR3 nucleotides are TGTGCCAGCAAATTTGACAGTAATCAGCCCCAGCATTTT. Its translation: CASKFDSNQPQHF.

The V gene is TRBV28, the J gene TRBJ2-7; tentative D call: TRBD2 (6 bases). The CDR3 has 16 residues. Germline CDR1 is MDHEN and CDR2 is SYDVKM. V lost 4 bases, J lost 4 bases, and 20 bases lay in between. The CDR3, as DNA: TGTGCCAGCAGTTCCCCCCGCGAAGGACTAATTTACGAGCAGTACTTC. It codes for CASSSPREGLIYEQYF.

The DNA of the CDR3 is TGCGCCAGCAGTGTAGTGACACGCCATGGCTACACCTTC. Translating it yields CASSVVTRHGYTF. This chain uses TRBV10-1 with TRBJ1-2; no firm D call. The CDR3 extends over 13 amino acids. Germline V gene lookup returns CDR1 WNHNN and CDR2 SYGVQD (reference sequence). Trimming stripped 4 bases from V and 6 bases from J, with 12 bases between.

The chain couples TRBV5-1 to TRBJ1-4; TRBD1 matches at 8 bases. The CDR3 extends over 15 amino acids. V shed 4 bases and J 7 bases; nucleotides not matched to a gene: 9. Germline V gene lookup returns CDR1 SGHRS and CDR2 YFSETQ. The CDR3 loop is CASSPQGAMAEKLFF. For the CDR3, the DNA is TGCGCCAGCAGCCCTCAGGGGGCCATGGCTGAAAAACTGTTTTTT.

V gene TRBV18 combines with J gene TRBJ2-5, with D uncertain. The V and J ends lost 5 bases and 2 bases respectively, with 6 bases between them. The germline CDR1 and CDR2 sequences are KGHSH and LQKENI. CDR3 length: 12 residues. The CDR3 loop reads CASSTPQETQYF. In DNA form, the CDR3 reads TGTGCCAGCTCAACTCCGCAAGAGACCCAGTACTTC.

Concerning this clone: One end of the junction varies from germline; a read error may be responsible. The rearrangement links TRBV9 to TRBJ1-1, with D possibly TRBD1 on 5 matching bases. This CDR3 contains 12 residues. Per germline, CDR1 SGDLS and CDR2 YYNGEE. CDR3 region: CASSAMVEGLRF. DNA of the CDR3: TGTGCCAGCAGCGCCATGGTAGAGGGACTACGTTTT.

This sequence joins TRBV5-1 and TRBJ2-1, with TRBD2 identical over 10 bases. V lost 0 bases to trimming and J lost 0 bases; unmatched junction nucleotides: 6. The germline V gene encodes CDR1 SGHRS and CDR2 YFSETQ. This CDR3 is built from 18 residues. The CDR3 spells CASSLAGTSESSYNEQFF. For the CDR3, the DNA is TGCGCCAGCAGCTTGGCCGGGACTAGCGAAAGCTCCTACAATGAGCAGTTCTTC.

The rearrangement joins TRBV19 to TRBJ2-4, with 9 bases identical to TRBD1. After removal of 4 bases from V and 7 bases from J, the junction contained 17 bases not matched to a gene. The CDR3 length is 18 residues. The germline gives CDR1 LNHDA, CDR2 SQIVND (reference sequence). CDR3 loop: CASSSSWTGVSEGNIQYF. CDR3 DNA: TGTGCCAGTAGTAGCTCCTGGACAGGGGTTTCAGAAGGGAACATTCAGTACTTC.

The CDR3 region has the DNA TGTGCCAGCAGTCCCCCCCGGGGGGGCATGAACACTGAAGCTTTCTTT. Residues: CASSPPRGGMNTEAFF. The V and J genes are TRBV28 and TRBJ1-1; D is possibly TRBD1 (6 bases). Germline V lookup: CDR1 MDHEN, CDR2 SYDVKM. The CDR3 covers 16 residues. V dropped 5 bases and J dropped 0 bases, with 16 bases sitting between them.